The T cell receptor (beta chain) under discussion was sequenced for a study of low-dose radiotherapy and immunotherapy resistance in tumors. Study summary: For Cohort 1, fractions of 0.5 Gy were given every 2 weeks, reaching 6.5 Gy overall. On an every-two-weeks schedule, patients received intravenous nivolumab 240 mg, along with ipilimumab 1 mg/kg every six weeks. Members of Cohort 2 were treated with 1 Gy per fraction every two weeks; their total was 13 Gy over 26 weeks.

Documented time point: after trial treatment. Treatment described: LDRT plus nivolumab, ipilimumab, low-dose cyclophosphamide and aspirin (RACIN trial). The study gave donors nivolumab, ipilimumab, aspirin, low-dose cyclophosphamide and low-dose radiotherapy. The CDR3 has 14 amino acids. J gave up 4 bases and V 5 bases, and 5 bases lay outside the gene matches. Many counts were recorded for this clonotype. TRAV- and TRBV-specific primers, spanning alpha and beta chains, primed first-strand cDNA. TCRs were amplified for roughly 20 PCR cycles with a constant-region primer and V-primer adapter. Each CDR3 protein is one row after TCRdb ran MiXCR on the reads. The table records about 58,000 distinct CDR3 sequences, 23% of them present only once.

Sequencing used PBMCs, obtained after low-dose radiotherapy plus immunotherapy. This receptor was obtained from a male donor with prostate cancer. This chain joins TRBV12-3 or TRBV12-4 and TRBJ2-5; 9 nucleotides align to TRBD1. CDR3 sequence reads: CASSRTGAIETQYF. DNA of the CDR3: TGTGCCAGCAGTAGGACAGGGGCGATAGAGACCCAGTACTTC.